The 9 T cell receptor beta chains given below trace back to one sample, sequenced in a study of T cells after yellow fever vaccination. Each CDR3 protein is one row after TCRdb ran MiXCR on the 5' RACE reads. The table shows 620,000 or so distinct CDR3 sequences, with around a sixth occurring only once. Sequencing used PBMCs, obtained 5 days after the first yellow fever vaccination. These receptors were taken from a man aged 18 to 30 who received the YFV17D yellow fever vaccine.

Only a few counts were recorded for this clonotype. This chain uses TRBV5-1 with TRBJ2-1, with D perhaps matching TRBD1 (5 bases). The CDR3 extends over 13 amino acids. CDR1 SGHRS and CDR2 YFSETQ come from the germline V gene. V was trimmed by 6 bases and J by 7 bases, leaving 14 bases between them. CDR3 coding DNA: TGCGCCAGCACAAACCAGGGTTTGAATGAGCAGTTCTTC. Encoded protein: CASTNQGLNEQFF.

This clonotype was observed at least ten times. The chain joins TRBV9 to TRBJ2-1; 11 bases agree with TRBD2. Unmatched junction bases numbered 7, after V lost 3 bases and J lost 8 bases. CDR3 size: 15 residues. The germline gives CDR1 SGDLS, CDR2 YYNGEE. CDR3 loop: CASSALAGGGYEQFF. The CDR3 DNA reads as TGTGCCAGCAGCGCTCTAGCGGGGGGAGGATATGAGCAGTTCTTC.

This clonotype was observed a few times. The genes are TRBV7-2 and TRBJ1-2, with D maybe TRBD1 (6 bases). The CDR3 consists of 15 residues. Germline-derived CDR1 and CDR2 are SGHTA and FQGNSA. The germline V and J ends were trimmed by 1 base and 5 bases, with 14 bases remaining between them. The CDR3: CASSLVSGDVYGYTF. DNA for the CDR3: TGTGCCAGCAGCTTAGTTTCAGGGGATGTGTATGGCTACACCTTC.

This clonotype showed up many times. The chain carries TRBV5-1 and TRBJ1-6; no clear D gene. Per germline, CDR1 SGHRS and CDR2 YFSETQ. There are 15 residues in the CDR3. Trimming took off 1 base at V and 7 bases at J, with 12 bases between the two ends. The CDR3 is CASSLSGGQNSPLHF. The CDR3 DNA is TGCGCCAGCAGCTTGAGTGGCGGGCAAAATTCACCCCTCCACTTT. Looking up the rest from reference TRBV5-1 and TRBJ1-6 gives the full variable domain: KAGVTQTPRYLIKTRGQQVTLSCSPISGHRSVSWYQQTPGQGLQFLFEYFSETQRNKGNFPGRFSGRQFSNSRSEMNVSTLELGDSALYLCASSLSGGQNSPLHFGNGTRLTVT.

V and J are TRBV7-2 and TRBJ2-3; possibly TRBD2 for D (6 bases). V was trimmed by 4 bases and J by 0 bases, leaving 11 bases between them. CDR3 length: 15 residues. Germline CDR1 reads SGHTA; CDR2 reads FQGNSA. CDR3 in DNA: TGTGCCAGCAGCTCTCGACTAGGGAGCACAGATACGCAGTATTTT. Translated: CASSSRLGSTDTQYF.

This clonotype was counted only a few times. V is TRBV25-1 and J is TRBJ1-1; weak D call: TRBD1 (6 bases). Germline assignment: CDR1 MGHDK and CDR2 SYGVNS. With 8 bases removed from V and 5 bases from J, the gap between germline ends came to 21 bases. The CDR3 covers 15 residues. CDR3 nucleotide sequence: TGTGCCAGCGTCTACTCGGGGGCCCCAGGGACTGAAGCTTTCTTT. Amino acids: CASVYSGAPGTEAFF.

The chain couples TRBV12-3 or TRBV12-4 to TRBJ1-2, with 9 bases fitting TRBD1. The CDR3 is 16 amino acids. J gave up 8 bases and V 6 bases, and 16 bases lay outside the gene matches. CDR3 in DNA: TGTGCCAGCAGCCCACTAATCCGGGACAGGGTAGAGGGCTACACCTTC. Amino acid sequence: CASSPLIRDRVEGYTF.

The chain links TRBV28 to TRBJ2-7, with D perhaps given as TRBD1 or TRBD2 (5 bases each). The CDR3 has 13 amino acids. CDR1 is MDHEN and CDR2 is SYDVKM in the germline V gene. V was clipped by 6 bases and J by 0 bases, with 9 bases between them. In nucleotides, the CDR3 is TGTGCCAGCAGAGGGACCGACTCCTACGAGCAGTACGTC. Translation: CASRGTDSYEQYV.

The genes are TRBV6-4 and TRBJ2-7; D is perhaps TRBD1 or TRBD2 (5 bases each). The CDR3 extends over 13 amino acids. Germline CDR1 and CDR2: MRHNA and SNTAGT. The CDR3 nucleotides read TGTGCCAGCAGTGATACCGGGGTACAGGCCCTTTTCGTC. As protein: CASSDTGVQALFV.